A single sample gave rise to the 20 T cell receptor beta chains below, sequenced in a study of cytomegalovirus exposure and HLA in healthy donors. Sequencing was performed with immunoSEQ multiplex PCR; in TCRdb, only in-frame clones are kept and a portion is missing. The data show 150,000 to 200,000 clones, with roughly 86% seen just once and less than 3.5% held by the top ten. The source material was PBMCs. These receptors all come from a man aged 18 to 29 in good health and CMV-seropositive.

V is TRBV6-5 and J is TRBJ2-2, with a tentative D call TRBD1 (6 bases). This CDR3 spans 14 amino acids. V shed 9 bases and J shed 4 bases, with 15 bases lying between them. Germline assignment: CDR1 MNHEY and CDR2 SVGAGI. The CDR3 coding sequence is TGTGCCAGTGGTCGACAGGTCCGCACCGGGGAGCTGTTTTTT. Residues: CASGRQVRTGELFF.

This clone has a single count. The V call is TRBV28, the J call TRBJ1-4; 11 positions match TRBD1. From germline, CDR1 is MDHEN and CDR2 SYDVKM. J lost 7 bases, V lost 8 bases, and 0 bases had no gene match. The CDR3 covers 12 residues. The CDR3: CASGTGGEKLFF. The CDR3 region has the DNA TGTGCCAGCGGGACAGGGGGTGAAAAACTGTTTTTT. The full variable domain, in which reference TRBV28 and TRBJ1-4 provide the parts outside the CDR3, is DVKVTQSSRYLVKRTGEKVFLECVQDMDHENMFWYRQDPGLGLRLIYFSYDVKMKEKGDIPEGYSVSREKKERFSLILESASTNQTSMYLCASGTGGEKLFFGSGTQLSVL.

The chain has TRBV15 and TRBJ2-5; 10 nucleotides match TRBD1. This CDR3 is 14 amino acids long. The germline V gene has CDR1 LNHNV and CDR2 YYDKDF (reference sequence). The J segment lost 3 bases and the V segment lost 4 bases, leaving 2 bases of the junction unmatched. CDR3 sequence: CATSNGQGEETQYF. In DNA, the CDR3 is TGTGCCACCAGCAACGGACAGGGGGAAGAGACCCAGTACTTC.

The genes are TRBV6-5 and TRBJ1-2; D ambiguous. Germline assignment: CDR1 MNHEY and CDR2 SVGAGI. V lost 6 bases, J lost 4 bases, and 12 bases lay in between. The CDR3 is made up of 13 amino acids. CDR3 coding DNA: TGTGCCAGCAGGCCACAGTTACCCTATGGCTACACCTTC. This codes for CASRPQLPYGYTF.

This chain uses TRBV9 with TRBJ2-7; D unclear. CDR3 length: 11 amino acids. Germline-derived CDR1 and CDR2 are SGDLS and YYNGEE. V dropped 3 bases and J dropped 5 bases, with 6 bases sitting between them. CDR3 nucleotides: TGTGCCAGCAGCGGGCAGGACGAGCAGTACTTC. Translating it yields CASSGQDEQYF. Full variable domain (missing parts from reference TRBV9 and TRBJ2-7): DSGVTQTPKHLITATGQRVTLRCSPRSGDLSVYWYQQSLDQGLQFLIQYYNGEERAKGNILERFSAQQFPDLHSELNLSSLELGDSALYFCASSGQDEQYFGPGTRLTVT.

The J gene is TRBJ2-1, the V gene TRBV2; 9 bases are a match to TRBD1. The V and J ends lost 6 bases and 3 bases, in that order; junction bases with no gene match: 9. Germline CDR1 SNHLY, CDR2 FYNNEI. This CDR3 comprises 16 residues. The CDR3 here is CASRGTGFGFYNEQFF. In DNA form, the CDR3 reads TGTGCCAGCAGGGGGACAGGGTTTGGATTCTACAATGAGCAGTTCTTC.

This sequence joins TRBV28 and TRBJ2-7; TRBD2 is a possible D gene (6 bases). The V and J ends lost 6 bases and 7 bases respectively, with 16 bases between them. Germline V gene sequence: CDR1 MDHEN, CDR2 SYDVKM. This CDR3 has 13 residues. CDR3 in amino acids: CASSDPGRGEQYF. DNA for the CDR3: TGTGCCAGCAGCGACCCGGGTCGGGGGGAGCAGTACTTC.

The gene calls are TRBV7-3 and TRBJ2-3, with 10 bases that match TRBD2. This CDR3 is built from 15 residues. The V segment lost 4 bases and the J segment 4 bases; nucleotides outside the gene matches: 5. Germline-derived CDR1 and CDR2 are SGHTA and FQGTGA. The CDR3 nucleotides read TGTGCCAGCAGCTCAAGCGGGGGGGCCCCAGATACGCAGTATTTT. This sequence encodes CASSSSGGAPDTQYF.

The V call is TRBV21-1, the J call TRBJ1-2. TRBV21-1 is deemed a pseudogene. This CDR3 has 15 residues. Here the CDR3 reads CASSKKEGFNYGYTF. CDR3 DNA: TGTGCCAGCAGCAAAAAGGAGGGGTTTAACTATGGCTACACCTTC.

The chain links TRBV5-1 to TRBJ1-2; possibly TRBD1 for D (5 bases). Between the trimmed V and J ends, which lost 3 bases and 7 bases, there was a span of 19 bases. Per the germline V gene, CDR1 is SGHRS and CDR2 is YFSETQ. The CDR3 is 15 residues long. Here the CDR3 reads CASSWAAGRGSGYTF. For the CDR3, the DNA is TGCGCCAGCAGCTGGGCCGCGGGCCGGGGGTCTGGCTACACCTTC.

The chain couples TRBV7-9 to TRBJ1-1; TRBD1 matches 7 bases. V shed 0 bases, J shed 3 bases, and the junction held 4 bases outside the gene matches. The germline V gene has CDR1 SEHNR and CDR2 FQNEAQ (reference sequence). The CDR3 sequence is 15 residues long. This CDR3 is CASSLATGDDTEAFF. The CDR3 nucleotides read TGTGCCAGCAGCTTAGCTACAGGGGATGACACTGAAGCTTTCTTT. Combining the CDR3 with reference TRBV7-9 and TRBJ1-1 gives the whole variable domain DTGVSQNPRHKITKRGQNVTFRCDPISEHNRLYWYRQTLGQGPEFLTYFQNEAQLEKSRLLSDRFSAERPKGSFSTLEIQRTEQGDSAMYLCASSLATGDDTEAFFGQGTRLTVV.

The chain joins TRBV27 to TRBJ1-2; 10 bases line up with TRBD1. This CDR3 region has 14 residues. The germline gives CDR1 MNHEY, CDR2 SMNVEV (reference sequence). J was trimmed by 5 bases and V by 5 bases; bases with no gene match: 5. The CDR3 region is CASSRTGGVYGYTF. The DNA of the CDR3 is TGTGCCAGCAGTCGGACAGGGGGGGTTTATGGCTACACCTTC.

The chain uses TRBV4-2 and TRBJ1-2; D is undetermined. Germline lookup yields CDR1 LGHNA and CDR2 YNFKEQ. The CDR3 loop spans 16 amino acids. Deletions cut 0 bases from V and 2 bases from J, with 13 bases between. DNA for the CDR3: TGTGCCAGCAGCCAAGAAGGAGGTGAGGTAAACTATGGCTACACCTTC. Protein sequence: CASSQEGGEVNYGYTF.

The chain recombines TRBV4-3 with TRBJ2-7; 11 bases align to TRBD2. Per germline, CDR1 LGHNA and CDR2 YSLEER. This CDR3 is 14 amino acids long. With V trimmed by 4 bases and J by 2 bases, 1 base remained unmatched. CDR3 nucleotides: TGCGCCAGCAGCCCGACTAGCGGGGCCTACGAGCAGTACTTC. Amino acids: CASSPTSGAYEQYF.

V usage is TRBV9 and J usage is TRBJ1-1; D is unresolved. Germline lookup yields CDR1 SGDLS and CDR2 YYNGEE. This CDR3 is built from 14 residues. Trimming removed 0 bases from V and 5 bases from J, with 11 bases in between. The CDR3 region has the DNA TGTGCCAGCAGCGTAGGTAGCCAAGAGACTGAAGCTTTCTTT. Protein: CASSVGSQETEAFF.

The chain uses TRBV6-1 and TRBJ1-2, with D possibly TRBD1 on 5 matching bases. V gave up 6 bases and J gave up 0 bases, with 8 bases separating them. The CDR3 totals 13 residues. Germline V gene lookup returns CDR1 MNHNS and CDR2 SASEGT. This chain's CDR3 is CASRATANYGYTF. The CDR3 coding sequence is TGTGCCAGCAGAGCGACAGCTAACTATGGCTACACCTTC.

This clone was counted between two and nine times. The V and J genes are TRBV27 and TRBJ1-2, with 7 bases that match TRBD1. The CDR3 loop spans 14 amino acids. The J segment lost 6 bases and the V segment lost 5 bases, leaving 9 bases of the junction unmatched. Germline values: CDR1 MNHEY, CDR2 SMNVEV (reference sequence). CDR3 sequence reads: CASSTPGTGDGYTF. The CDR3 region has the DNA TGTGCCAGCAGTACACCAGGCACAGGGGATGGCTACACCTTC.

This clone came up once. The chain employs TRBV6-5 and TRBJ1-2; 9 positions agree with TRBD1. CDR1 MNHEY and CDR2 SVGAGI come from the germline V gene. The length of the CDR3 is 15 residues. The V segment lost 6 bases and the J segment 3 bases; nucleotides outside the gene matches: 8. CDR3 residues: CASRDTGGMDYGYTF. CDR3 nucleotides: TGTGCCAGCAGGGACACAGGGGGCATGGACTATGGCTACACCTTC.

The chain couples TRBV19 to TRBJ1-2, with TRBD1 as a possible D gene (6 bases). The length of the CDR3 is 14 residues. The V gene lost 1 base and the J gene lost 13 bases, with 19 bases spanning the gap. Germline V CDR1 and CDR2: LNHDA, SQIVND (reference sequence). This chain's CDR3 is CASSIVSGTLSSTF. CDR3 nucleotide sequence: TGTGCCAGTAGTATAGTAAGCGGGACACTTTCAAGCACCTTC.

CDR3 sequence: CAWEETSGNTIYF. The CDR3 nucleotides are TGTGCCTGGGAGGAGACCTCTGGAAACACCATATATTTT. The chain combines TRBV30 with TRBJ1-3; D call uncertain. CDR1 is GTSNPN, CDR2 SVGIG, per germline (reference sequence). The length of the CDR3 is 13 residues. Trimming cost V 5 bases and J 0 bases, with 8 bases left between them.